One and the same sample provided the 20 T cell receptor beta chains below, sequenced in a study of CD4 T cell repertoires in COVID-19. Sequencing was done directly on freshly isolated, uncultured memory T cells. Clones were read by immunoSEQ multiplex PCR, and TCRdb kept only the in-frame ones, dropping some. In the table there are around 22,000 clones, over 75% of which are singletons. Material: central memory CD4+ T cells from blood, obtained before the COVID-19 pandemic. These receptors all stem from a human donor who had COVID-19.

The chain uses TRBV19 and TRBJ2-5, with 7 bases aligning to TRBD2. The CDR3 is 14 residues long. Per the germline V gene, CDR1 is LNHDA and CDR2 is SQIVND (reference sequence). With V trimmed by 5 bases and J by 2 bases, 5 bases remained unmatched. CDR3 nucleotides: TGTGCCAGTAGTCTCGGGACTACACAAGAGACCCAGTACTTC. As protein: CASSLGTTQETQYF.

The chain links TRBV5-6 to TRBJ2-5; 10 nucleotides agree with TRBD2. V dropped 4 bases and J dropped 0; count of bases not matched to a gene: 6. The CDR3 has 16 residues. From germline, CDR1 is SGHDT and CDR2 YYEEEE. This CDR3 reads CASSPLLAGYQETQYF. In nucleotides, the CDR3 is TGTGCCAGCAGCCCCTTACTAGCGGGGTACCAAGAGACCCAGTACTTC.

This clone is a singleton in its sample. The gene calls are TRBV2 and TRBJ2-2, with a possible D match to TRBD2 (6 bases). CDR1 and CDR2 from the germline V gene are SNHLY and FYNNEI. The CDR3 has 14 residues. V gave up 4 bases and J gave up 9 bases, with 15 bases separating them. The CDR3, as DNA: TGTGCCAGCAGTGTTGCGGAGGGAACCTGGGAGCTGTTTTTT. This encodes CASSVAEGTWELFF. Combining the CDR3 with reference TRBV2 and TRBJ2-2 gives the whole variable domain EPEVTQTPSHQVTQMGQEVILRCVPISNHLYFYWYRQILGQKVEFLVSFYNNEISEKSEIFDDQFSVERPDGSNFTLKIRSTKLEDSAMYFCASSVAEGTWELFFGEGSRLTVL.

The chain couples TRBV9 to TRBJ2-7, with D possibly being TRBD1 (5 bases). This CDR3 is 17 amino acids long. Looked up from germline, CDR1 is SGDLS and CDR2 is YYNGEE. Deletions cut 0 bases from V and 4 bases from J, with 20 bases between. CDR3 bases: TGTGCCAGCAGCGTAGGGTACGGATTCCAGGGTGAGTACGAGCAGTACTTC. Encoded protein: CASSVGYGFQGEYEQYF.

CDR3 sequence reads: CASSLAGVANQPQHF. CDR3 sequence (DNA): TGTGCCAGCTCACTAGCAGGGGTAGCCAATCAGCCCCAGCATTTT. The rearrangement links TRBV18 to TRBJ1-5; perhaps TRBD1 as D (6 bases). CDR3 length: 15 residues. V lost 4 bases to trimming and J lost 3 bases, with 13 bases between them. The germline V gene has CDR1 KGHSH and CDR2 LQKENI. The variable domain in full, with the rest retrieved from reference TRBV18 and TRBJ1-5, is NAGVMQNPRHLVRRRGQEARLRCSPMKGHSHVYWYRQLPEEGLKFMVYLQKENIIDESGMPKERFSAEFPKEGPSILRIQQVVRGDSAAYFCASSLAGVANQPQHFGDGTRLSIL.

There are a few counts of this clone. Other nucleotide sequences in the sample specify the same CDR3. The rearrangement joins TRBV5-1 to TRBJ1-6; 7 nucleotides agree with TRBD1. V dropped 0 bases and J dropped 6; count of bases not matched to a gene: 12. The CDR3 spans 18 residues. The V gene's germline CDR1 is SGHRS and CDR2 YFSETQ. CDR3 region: CASSLEGGGGAGNSPLHF. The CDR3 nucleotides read TGCGCCAGCAGCTTGGAAGGAGGGGGCGGGGCGGGTAATTCACCCCTCCACTTT.

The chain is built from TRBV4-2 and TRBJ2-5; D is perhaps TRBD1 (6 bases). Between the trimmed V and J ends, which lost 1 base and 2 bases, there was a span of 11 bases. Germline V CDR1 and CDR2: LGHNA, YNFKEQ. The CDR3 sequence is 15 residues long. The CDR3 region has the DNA TGTGCCAGCAGCCAAGTGTCAGGGGTTCAAGAGACCCAGTACTTC. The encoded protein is CASSQVSGVQETQYF.

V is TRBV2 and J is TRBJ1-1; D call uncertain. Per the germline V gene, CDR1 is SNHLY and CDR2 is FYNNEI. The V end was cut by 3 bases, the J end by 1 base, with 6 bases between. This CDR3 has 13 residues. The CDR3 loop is CASSDPWNTEAFF. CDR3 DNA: TGTGCCAGCAGTGATCCCTGGAACACTGAAGCTTTCTTT. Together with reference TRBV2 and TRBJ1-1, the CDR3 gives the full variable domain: EPEVTQTPSHQVTQMGQEVILRCVPISNHLYFYWYRQILGQKVEFLVSFYNNEISEKSEIFDDQFSVERPDGSNFTLKIRSTKLEDSAMYFCASSDPWNTEAFFGQGTRLTVV.

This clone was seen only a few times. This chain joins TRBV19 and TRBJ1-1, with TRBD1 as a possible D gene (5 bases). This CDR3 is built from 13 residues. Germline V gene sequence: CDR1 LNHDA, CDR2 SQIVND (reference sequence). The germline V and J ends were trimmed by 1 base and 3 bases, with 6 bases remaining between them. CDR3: CASSIARDTEAFF. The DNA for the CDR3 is TGTGCCAGTAGTATAGCCAGGGACACTGAAGCTTTCTTT.

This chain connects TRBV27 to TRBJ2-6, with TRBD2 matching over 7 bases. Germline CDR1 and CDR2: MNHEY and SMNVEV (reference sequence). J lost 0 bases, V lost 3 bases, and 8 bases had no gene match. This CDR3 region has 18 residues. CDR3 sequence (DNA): TGTGCCAGCAGTTTTTGGGGGAGGGGTTACTCTGGGGCCAACGTCCTGACTTTC. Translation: CASSFWGRGYSGANVLTF.

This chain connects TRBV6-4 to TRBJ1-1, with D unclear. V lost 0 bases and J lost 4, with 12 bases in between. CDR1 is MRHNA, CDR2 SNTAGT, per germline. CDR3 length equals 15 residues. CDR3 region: CASSDSSAGVTEAFF. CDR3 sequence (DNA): TGTGCCAGCAGTGACTCGAGTGCAGGCGTCACTGAAGCTTTCTTT.

This CDR3 reads CASRIRGDSGNTIYF. As DNA, the CDR3 is TGTGCCAGTAGGATCAGAGGTGACTCTGGAAACACCATATATTTT. V usage is TRBV19 and J usage is TRBJ1-3, with D unresolved. The germline gives CDR1 LNHDA, CDR2 SQIVND (reference sequence). The CDR3 is 15 amino acids. V was shortened by 6 bases and J by 0 bases, with 12 bases between the two germline ends.

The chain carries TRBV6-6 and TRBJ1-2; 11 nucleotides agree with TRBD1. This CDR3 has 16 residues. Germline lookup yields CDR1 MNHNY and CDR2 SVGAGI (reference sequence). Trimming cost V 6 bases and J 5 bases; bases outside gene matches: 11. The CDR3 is CASSPGTGGIGYGYTF. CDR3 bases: TGTGCCAGCAGCCCCGGGACAGGGGGTATTGGGTATGGCTACACCTTC.

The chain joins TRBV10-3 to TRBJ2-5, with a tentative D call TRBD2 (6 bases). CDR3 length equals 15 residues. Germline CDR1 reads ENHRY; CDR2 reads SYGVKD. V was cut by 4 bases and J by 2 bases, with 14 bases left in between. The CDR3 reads CAISGGGDLQETQYF. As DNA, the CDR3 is TGTGCCATCAGTGGCGGAGGGGACCTGCAAGAGACCCAGTACTTC.

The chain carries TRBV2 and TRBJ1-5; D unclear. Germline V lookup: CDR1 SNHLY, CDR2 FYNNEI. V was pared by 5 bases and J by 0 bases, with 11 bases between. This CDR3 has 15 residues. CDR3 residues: CASSIDKASNQPQHF. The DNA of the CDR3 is TGTGCCAGCAGTATTGACAAAGCTAGCAATCAGCCCCAGCATTTT.

Written as DNA, the CDR3 is TGTGCCAGCGCGCCAGAGGACAGGGGAGGTGGGGAGACCCAGTACTTC. The encoded protein is CASAPEDRGGGETQYF. This chain uses TRBV28 with TRBJ2-5; the match to TRBD1 covers 9 bases. The CDR3 sequence is 16 residues long. CDR1 is MDHEN and CDR2 is SYDVKM in the germline V gene. V gave up 8 bases and J gave up 5 bases; unmatched junction bases: 15.

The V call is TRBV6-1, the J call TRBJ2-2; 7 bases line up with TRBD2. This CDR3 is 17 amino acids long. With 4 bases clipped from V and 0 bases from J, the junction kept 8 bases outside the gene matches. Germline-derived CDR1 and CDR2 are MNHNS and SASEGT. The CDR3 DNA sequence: TGTGCCAGCAGTGGGCTCGGTGGGGGGGCGAACACCGGGGAGCTGTTTTTT. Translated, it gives CASSGLGGGANTGELFF.

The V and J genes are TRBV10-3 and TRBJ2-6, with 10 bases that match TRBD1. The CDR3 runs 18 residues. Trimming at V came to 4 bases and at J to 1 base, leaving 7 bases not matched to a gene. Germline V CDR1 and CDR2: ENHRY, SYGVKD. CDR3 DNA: TGTGCCATCAGTGGGGGGACAGGGGTAGGGTCTGGGGCCAACGTCCTGACTTTC. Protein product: CAISGGTGVGSGANVLTF.

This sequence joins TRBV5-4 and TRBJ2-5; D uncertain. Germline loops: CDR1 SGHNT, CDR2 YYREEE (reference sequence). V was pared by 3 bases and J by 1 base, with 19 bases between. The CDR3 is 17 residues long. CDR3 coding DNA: TGTGCCAGCAGCTCCGGCGGCGGAAGCCAACTCCAAGAGACCCAGTACTTC. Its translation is CASSSGGGSQLQETQYF.

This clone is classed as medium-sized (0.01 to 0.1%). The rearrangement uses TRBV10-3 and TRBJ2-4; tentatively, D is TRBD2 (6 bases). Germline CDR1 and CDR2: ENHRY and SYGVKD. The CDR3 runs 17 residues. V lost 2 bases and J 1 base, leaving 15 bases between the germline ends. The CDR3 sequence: CAISEQEGSGAKNIQYF. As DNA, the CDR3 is TGTGCCATCAGTGAGCAGGAGGGGTCCGGGGCCAAAAACATTCAGTACTTC.